This T cell receptor beta chain was sequenced during a study of shared T cell receptors in the human thymus. CDR1 and CDR2 from the germline V gene are SGHAT and FQNNGV. CDR3 size: 18 residues. Trimming cost V 7 bases and J 4 bases, with 26 bases left between them. Here immunoSEQ multiplex PCR was the method, and the copy in TCRdb shows in-frame clones only, minus some. The sample contains hundreds of thousands of clones, 85% to 90% of which appear only once. The same data also went into a second study, on human thymus T cells.

The material sequenced was thymocytes. The chain has TRBV11-2 and TRBJ1-5; TRBD1 might be the D (6 bases). This TCR derives from a boy less than two years old with a congenital heart defect. The CDR3 nucleotides are TGTGCCAGCAATAATACCCCATGGGTACAGGGAACTAATCAGCCCCAGCATTTT. Translation gives CASNNTPWVQGTNQPQHF. Complete variable domain (other parts from reference TRBV11-2 and TRBJ1-5): EAGVAQSPRYKIIEKRQSVAFWCNPISGHATLYWYQQILGQGPKLLIQFQNNGVVDDSQLPKDRFSAERLKGVDSTLKIQPAKLEDSAVYLCASNNTPWVQGTNQPQHFGDGTRLSIL.